This T cell receptor beta chain derives from a study of beta chain features in type 1 diabetes (dated by TCRdb to the late 2010s). Turning to the overall study: Patients and healthy donors did not differ in mean age, gender distribution, total cell number or subset yield. A total of 100 million to 140 million sorted cells were examined across all samples, and the number of cells per subset was strongly correlated with RNA yield. In the study, recently diagnosed type 1 diabetes patients and matched healthy donors were compared on the TCRB repertoires of their sorted circulating CD4+ T cell subsets. Regulatory and stem cell-like memory subsets were obtained from only 8 patients and about eight healthy donors, while naive and central memory subsets were obtained from all 30 or so donors.

Each donor gave one peripheral blood draw, roughly 120 mL on average, collected into heparinised tubes. A BD FACSAria II and a panel including CD45RO, CCR7, CD25, CD127, CD95 and CD27 were used to sort naive, central memory, regulatory and stem cell-like memory CD4+ T cells. All sorted populations exceeded 95% purity. PBMCs were isolated immediately by Lymphoprep density gradient centrifugation and stained directly without culture. Samples were stained and sorted in pairs, with one healthy donor and one patient per experiment, so that batch effects were minimized. This clone was detected only a few times. Its antigen is not yet known. No base quality information exists; no much larger clone differs at one position. All of the isolated RNA was reverse transcribed with the High Capacity cDNA Reverse Transcription Kit, so expressed TCRB transcripts were sequenced. Deep immunoSEQ sequencing was applied to naive, central memory and regulatory T cell samples, giving an average of roughly 3.3 million total reads per sample. After sorted cells were lysed in RLT buffer, RNA was extracted with DNase-treated RNeasy Micro or Mini kits, with the choice depending on cell number. Each cell subset was processed on its own to prevent cross-contamination, while patient and healthy donor samples were processed together. The immunoSEQ multiplex PCR was used to amplify TCRB sequences from cDNA, generating 87-bp fragments that spanned the CDR3 region. Sequencing of the amplicons was performed on the Illumina HiSeq platform. The source study handled its data this way. Synthetic template baselines were used to correct PCR bias computationally, reads within Hamming distance 2 were collapsed, and singletons that could not be merged were discarded. Reads were aligned against IMGT to assign V, D and J genes, CDR3 length and insertions or deletions at six rearrangement sites. Within each subset, clonotype counts were normalized to sorted cell number, after which true diversity and Gini coefficients were computed with the tcR R package. The overlap coefficient, calculated on TCRB nucleotide sequences, was used to measure repertoire sharing. Out-of-frame TCRB sequences from naive cells were analyzed as a proxy for the pre-selection repertoire. This is the immuneACCESS table as TCRdb keeps it, with only in-frame sequences that have V and J called. A part of the clones is gone; compared with another copy, unresolved V genes explain less than half, and the rest is unexplained. V and J calls and clone size are those listed in that table; D and trimming were worked out from the DNA. This sample lists 630,000 or so clones; over 12% were detected once. The top ten constitute around 0.04% of the sample.

Looking up the germline V gene yields CDR1 SGHRS and CDR2 YFSETQ. Between the V and J ends, shortened by 3 bases and 4 bases respectively, the junction contains 16 bases. Including cysteine and phenylalanine, the CDR3 has 15 amino acids. Just CDR3 DNA is preserved here, 45 bases in frame from base 1. The paper as a whole reports these results and caveats: Because small numbers of individuals were included in the HLA sub-analyses, any influence of HLA type on TCRB rearrangement was left unresolved. The naive, central memory and regulatory TCRB repertoires appeared to resemble one another more closely among patients than among healthy donors. Because cDNA rather than genomic DNA was sequenced, highly expressing activated cells could have been over-represented, although no difference in activation and CD3 levels was found between groups. In all four CD4+ subsets, TCRB CDR3 length was moderately but significantly shorter in type 1 diabetes patients. Patients with type 1 diabetes made fewer insertions and deleted more nucleotides at VDJ recombination sites, implying thymic rearrangement abnormalities. Shorter templates might have been favored by PCR, but patient and control samples were amplified and corrected together, so both groups would have been affected equally by any skew.

The rearranged chain carries TRBV5-1 and TRBJ1-1; a weak D assignment points to TRBD1 (5 bases agree). The origin of this receptor is a man younger than 35 with type 1 diabetes. The specimen sequenced was naive CD4+ T cells from blood. Taken with the paper, the label for cell subset or site translates to: true naive CD4+ T cells. CDR3 reads: CASSYHGTQGTEAFF. The nucleotide sequence reads TGCGCCAGCAGCTACCACGGGACTCAGGGCACTGAAGCTTTCTTT.